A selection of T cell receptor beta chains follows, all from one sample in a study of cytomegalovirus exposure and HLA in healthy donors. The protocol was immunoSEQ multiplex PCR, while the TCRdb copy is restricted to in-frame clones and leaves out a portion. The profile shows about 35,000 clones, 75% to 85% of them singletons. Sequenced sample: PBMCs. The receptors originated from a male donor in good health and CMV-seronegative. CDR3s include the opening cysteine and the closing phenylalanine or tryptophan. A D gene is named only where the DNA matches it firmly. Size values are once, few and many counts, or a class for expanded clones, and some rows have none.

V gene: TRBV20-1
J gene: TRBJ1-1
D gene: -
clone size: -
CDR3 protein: CSATDTEAFF
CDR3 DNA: TGCAGTGCTACAGACACTGAAGCTTTCTTT

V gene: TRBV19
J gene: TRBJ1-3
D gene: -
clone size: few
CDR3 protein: CASKRVVSGNTIYF
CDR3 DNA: TGTGCCAGTAAGAGGGTGGTCTCTGGAAACACCATATATTTT

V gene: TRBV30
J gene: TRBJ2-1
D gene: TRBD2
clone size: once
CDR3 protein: CAWTISGSSYNEQFF
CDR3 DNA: TGTGCCTGGACTATCAGCGGGAGCTCCTACAATGAGCAGTTCTTC

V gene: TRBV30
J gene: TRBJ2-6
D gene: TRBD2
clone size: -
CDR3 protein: CAWTETSGLGYGANVLTF
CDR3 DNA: TGTGCCTGGACGGAGACTAGCGGATTAGGGTATGGGGCCAACGTCCTGACTTTC

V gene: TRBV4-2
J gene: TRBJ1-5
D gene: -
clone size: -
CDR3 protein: CASSQDGEGQPQHF
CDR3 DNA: TGTGCCAGCAGCCAAGATGGAGAGGGACAGCCCCAGCATTTT

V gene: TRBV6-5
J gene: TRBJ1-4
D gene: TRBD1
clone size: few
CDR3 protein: CASRQGQVINEKLFF
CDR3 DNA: TGTGCCAGCAGACAGGGACAGGTCATTAATGAAAAACTGTTTTTT

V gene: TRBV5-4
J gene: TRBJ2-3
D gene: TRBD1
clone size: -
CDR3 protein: CASSPTGDRTDTQYF
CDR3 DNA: TGTGCCAGCAGCCCGACAGGGGATCGCACAGATACGCAGTATTTT

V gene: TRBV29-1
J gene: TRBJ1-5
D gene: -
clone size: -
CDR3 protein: CSVENWAGNSNQPQHF
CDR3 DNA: TGCAGCGTTGAAAATTGGGCAGGGAATAGCAATCAGCCCCAGCATTTT

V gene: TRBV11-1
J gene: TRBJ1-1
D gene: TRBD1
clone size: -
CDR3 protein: CASSETGDTEAFF
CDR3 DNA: TGTGCCAGCAGCGAAACAGGGGACACTGAAGCTTTCTTT

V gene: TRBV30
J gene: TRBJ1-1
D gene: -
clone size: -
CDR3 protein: CAWEENTEAFF
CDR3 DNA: TGTGCCTGGGAGGAGAACACTGAAGCTTTCTTT

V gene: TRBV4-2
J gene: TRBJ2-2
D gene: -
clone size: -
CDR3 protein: CASSHPGGGAPGELFF
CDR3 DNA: TGTGCCAGCAGCCACCCTGGAGGGGGGGCGCCCGGGGAGCTGTTTTTT

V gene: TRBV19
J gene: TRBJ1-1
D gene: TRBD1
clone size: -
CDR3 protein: CASTPTGVRSEAFF
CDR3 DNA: TGTGCCAGTACCCCAACAGGGGTAAGGTCTGAAGCTTTCTTT

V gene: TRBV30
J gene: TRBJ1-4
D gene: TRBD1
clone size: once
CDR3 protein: CAWSTGGGEKLFF
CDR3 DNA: TGTGCCTGGAGTACAGGGGGGGGTGAAAAACTGTTTTTT

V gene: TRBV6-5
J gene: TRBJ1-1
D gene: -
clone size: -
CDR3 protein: CASSPRHENTEAFF
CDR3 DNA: TGTGCCAGCAGTCCCAGACACGAGAACACTGAAGCTTTCTTT

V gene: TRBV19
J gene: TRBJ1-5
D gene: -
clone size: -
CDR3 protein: CASSAGPGQPQHF
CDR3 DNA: TGTGCCAGTTCCGCCGGTCCGGGTCAGCCCCAGCATTTT

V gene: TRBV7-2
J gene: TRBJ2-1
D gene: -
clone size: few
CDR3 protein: CASSLAIGVAYNEQFF
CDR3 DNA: TGTGCCAGCAGCTTAGCTATCGGGGTAGCCTACAATGAGCAGTTCTTC

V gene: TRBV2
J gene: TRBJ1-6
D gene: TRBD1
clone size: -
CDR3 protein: CASSEDRGRSPLHF
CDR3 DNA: TGTGCCAGCAGTGAGGACAGGGGACGTTCACCCCTCCACTTT